These 12 T cell receptor beta chains were all obtained from the same sample, sequenced in a study of shared clonotypes between healthy human individuals. Libraries were prepared by immunoSEQ multiplex PCR; TCRdb keeps only in-frame clonotypes and omits some of them. The repertoire holds fewer than 3 million clones, 92% seen once, with 0.37% in the top ten. The sequencing input was naive CD4+ T cells from PBMCs. Specified subset: CD45RA+ positively selected. All receptors come from a man aged 18 to 30 in good health. Some clones in this sample may be carry-over from other donors' samples.

The V and J genes are TRBV10-1 and TRBJ2-7; either TRBD1 or TRBD2 may fit D (7 bases each). This CDR3 has 19 residues. Germline V lookup: CDR1 WNHNN, CDR2 SYGVQD (reference sequence). With 3 bases removed from V and 0 bases from J, the gap between germline ends came to 24 bases. The CDR3 coding sequence is TGCGCCAGCAGTGATTCCGGCCTCCCGGGACAGCGGGACTCCTACGAGCAGTACTTC. This sequence encodes CASSDSGLPGQRDSYEQYF.

V is TRBV28 and J is TRBJ2-5; 7 bases match TRBD2. The trim removed 6 bases at V and 3 bases at J, leaving 10 bases unmatched. CDR3 size: 15 residues. CDR1 is MDHEN and CDR2 is SYDVKM in the germline V gene. The DNA for the CDR3 is TGTGCCAGCAGCCAGTCTAGCGGAGAAAAAGAGACCCAGTACTTC. Translating it yields CASSQSSGEKETQYF. The full variable domain, its missing parts supplied by reference TRBV28 and TRBJ2-5, is DVKVTQSSRYLVKRTGEKVFLECVQDMDHENMFWYRQDPGLGLRLIYFSYDVKMKEKGDIPEGYSVSREKKERFSLILESASTNQTSMYLCASSQSSGEKETQYFGPGTRLLVL.

Comments on this clone: The junction departs from the called germline gene at one end, perhaps through a read error. This chain links TRBV4-2 with TRBJ2-3, with D possibly TRBD2 on 5 matching bases. This CDR3 region has 16 residues. Germline lookup yields CDR1 LGHNA and CDR2 YNFKEQ. The CDR3 DNA follows: TGTGCCAGCAGCAAAGACCCAGCGGCAGTATTTCTTGCGCAGTATTTT. As protein: CASSKDPAAVFLAQYF.

The rearrangement links TRBV30 to TRBJ2-3; 9 bases line up with TRBD1. This CDR3 contains 15 residues. Unmatched junction bases numbered 7, after V lost 2 bases and J lost 4 bases. Germline V gene lookup returns CDR1 GTSNPN and CDR2 SVGIG (reference sequence). In DNA form, the CDR3 reads TGTGCCTGGAGTCTGGGACAGGGTGGGCCAGATACGCAGTATTTT. Translated: CAWSLGQGGPDTQYF.

Regarding this clone: Other DNA sequences within the sample encode an identical CDR3. V is TRBV5-4 and J is TRBJ2-5, with D possibly being TRBD1 (5 bases). Looked up from germline, CDR1 is SGHNT and CDR2 is YYREEE (reference sequence). The ends were cut back, 0 bases at V and 4 bases at J, with 7 bases in the middle. The CDR3 totals 13 residues. The CDR3 DNA sequence: TGTGCCAGCAGCTTGGAAAGGGGAGAGACCCAGTACTTC. Translating gives CASSLERGETQYF.

Here the CDR3 DNA reads TGTGCCAGCAGCTTCGGGACAACTTTGTACAATGAGCAGTTCTTC. It yields the protein CASSFGTTLYNEQFF. V usage is TRBV5-6 and J usage is TRBJ2-1, with a tentative D call TRBD1 (6 bases). The CDR3 covers 15 residues. The ends were cut back, 2 bases at V and 4 bases at J, with 13 bases in the middle. Per germline, CDR1 SGHDT and CDR2 YYEEEE.

The chain is built from TRBV19 and TRBJ2-2, with unresolved D. Germline CDR1 reads LNHDA; CDR2 reads SQIVND (reference sequence). The CDR3 length is 16 residues. V dropped 2 bases and J dropped 4 bases, with 14 bases sitting between them. The chain's CDR3 is CASSINTGPVTGELFF. CDR3 DNA: TGTGCCAGTAGTATAAATACCGGGCCAGTCACCGGGGAGCTGTTTTTT.

The V call is TRBV5-1, the J call TRBJ2-5; D ambiguous. V dropped 6 bases and J dropped 5 bases, with 17 bases sitting between them. Per the germline V gene, CDR1 is SGHRS and CDR2 is YFSETQ. This CDR3 comprises 14 residues. The chain's CDR3 is CASMNPRVGETQYF. The CDR3 coding sequence is TGCGCCAGCATGAACCCCCGAGTTGGGGAGACCCAGTACTTC.

Comment on this clone: Other nucleotide sequences in the sample specify the same CDR3. The rearrangement uses TRBV4-2 and TRBJ2-2; D is possibly TRBD2 (5 bases). CDR1 is LGHNA and CDR2 is YNFKEQ in the germline V gene. V lost 0 bases, J lost 5 bases, and 7 bases lay in between. The CDR3 sequence is 14 residues long. Written as DNA, the CDR3 is TGTGCCAGCAGCCAAGAATCGGGGACCGGGGAGCTGTTTTTT. Amino acids: CASSQESGTGELFF.

The chain is built from TRBV11-3 and TRBJ2-1, with unresolved D. Germline V gene sequence: CDR1 SGHNT, CDR2 YENEEA. Trimming pared 0 bases from V and 2 bases from J, leaving 8 bases between. CDR3 length: 15 residues. CDR3: CASSLDGLTYNEQFF. CDR3 coding DNA: TGTGCCAGCAGCTTAGATGGCCTCACCTACAATGAGCAGTTCTTC. The whole variable domain, filled in from reference TRBV11-3 and TRBJ2-1, reads EAGVVQSPRYKIIEKKQPVAFWCNPISGHNTLYWYLQNLGQGPELLIRYENEEAVDDSQLPKDRFSAERLKGVDSTLKIQPAELGDSAVYLCASSLDGLTYNEQFFGPGTRLTVL.

The chain combines TRBV7-3 with TRBJ1-2; 8 bases line up with TRBD1. The CDR3 runs 16 residues. Germline-derived CDR1 and CDR2 are SGHTA and FQGTGA. V was pared by 5 bases and J by 4 bases, with 12 bases of the junction left unmatched. CDR3 region: CASSPGGTGGTYGYTF. Here the CDR3 DNA reads TGTGCCAGCAGCCCAGGAGGGACAGGAGGCACCTATGGCTACACCTTC.

This chain links TRBV6-1 with TRBJ2-4; 7 nucleotides agree with TRBD1. V lost 4 bases and J lost 9; bases outside the gene matches: 9. CDR3 length: 14 amino acids. Germline V lookup: CDR1 MNHNS, CDR2 SASEGT. The CDR3 spells CASSVRTGPSIQYF. The DNA of the CDR3 is TGTGCCAGCAGTGTTAGGACAGGACCCTCCATTCAGTACTTC.